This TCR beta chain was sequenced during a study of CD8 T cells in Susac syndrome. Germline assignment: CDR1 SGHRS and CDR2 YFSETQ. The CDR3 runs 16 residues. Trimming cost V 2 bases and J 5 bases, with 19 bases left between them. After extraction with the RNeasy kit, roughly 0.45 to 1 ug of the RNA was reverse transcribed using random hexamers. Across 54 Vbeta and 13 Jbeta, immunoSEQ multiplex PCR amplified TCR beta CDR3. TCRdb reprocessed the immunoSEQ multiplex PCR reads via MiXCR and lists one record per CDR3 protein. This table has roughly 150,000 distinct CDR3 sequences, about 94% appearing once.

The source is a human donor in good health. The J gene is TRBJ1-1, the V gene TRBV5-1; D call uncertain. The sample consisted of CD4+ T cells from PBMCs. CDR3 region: CASSFLPPTPGTEAFF. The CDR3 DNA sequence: TGCGCCAGCAGCTTCCTCCCCCCGACTCCGGGGACTGAAGCTTTCTTT.